This TCR beta chain was obtained from a study of CD8 T cells in ankylosing spondylitis. This CDR3 contains 17 residues. For TCR beta, libraries came from quantitative 5'-RACE with molecular barcodes. One entry per CDR3 protein, called by TCRdb with MiXCR from the 5' RACE reads. The table records over 600,000 distinct CDR3 sequences, 15% to 20% of them present only once. With regard to this clonotype: Antigen unknown.

Points from the study as a whole: The disease-linked clones had a CD8+ phenotype and low blood frequencies. Seemingly distinctive of ankylosing spondylitis blood was a TCR beta motif formed by eight highly homologous variants. In synovial fluid and blood from reactive arthritis, some motif variants were previously reported.

The V and J genes are TRBV21-1 and TRBJ2-5; the table's D call, TRBD1, was not checked against the DNA. TRBV21-1 is assigned pseudogene status. The receptor was isolated from a male donor with ankylosing spondylitis. Sequenced sample: blood, either unsorted or a sorted T cell fraction (not recorded which). Here the CDR3 DNA reads TGTGCCAGCAGCAAAGCGCTTCACAGGGGATCAGTAAAGACCCAGTACTTC. As protein: CASSKALHRGSVKTQYF.